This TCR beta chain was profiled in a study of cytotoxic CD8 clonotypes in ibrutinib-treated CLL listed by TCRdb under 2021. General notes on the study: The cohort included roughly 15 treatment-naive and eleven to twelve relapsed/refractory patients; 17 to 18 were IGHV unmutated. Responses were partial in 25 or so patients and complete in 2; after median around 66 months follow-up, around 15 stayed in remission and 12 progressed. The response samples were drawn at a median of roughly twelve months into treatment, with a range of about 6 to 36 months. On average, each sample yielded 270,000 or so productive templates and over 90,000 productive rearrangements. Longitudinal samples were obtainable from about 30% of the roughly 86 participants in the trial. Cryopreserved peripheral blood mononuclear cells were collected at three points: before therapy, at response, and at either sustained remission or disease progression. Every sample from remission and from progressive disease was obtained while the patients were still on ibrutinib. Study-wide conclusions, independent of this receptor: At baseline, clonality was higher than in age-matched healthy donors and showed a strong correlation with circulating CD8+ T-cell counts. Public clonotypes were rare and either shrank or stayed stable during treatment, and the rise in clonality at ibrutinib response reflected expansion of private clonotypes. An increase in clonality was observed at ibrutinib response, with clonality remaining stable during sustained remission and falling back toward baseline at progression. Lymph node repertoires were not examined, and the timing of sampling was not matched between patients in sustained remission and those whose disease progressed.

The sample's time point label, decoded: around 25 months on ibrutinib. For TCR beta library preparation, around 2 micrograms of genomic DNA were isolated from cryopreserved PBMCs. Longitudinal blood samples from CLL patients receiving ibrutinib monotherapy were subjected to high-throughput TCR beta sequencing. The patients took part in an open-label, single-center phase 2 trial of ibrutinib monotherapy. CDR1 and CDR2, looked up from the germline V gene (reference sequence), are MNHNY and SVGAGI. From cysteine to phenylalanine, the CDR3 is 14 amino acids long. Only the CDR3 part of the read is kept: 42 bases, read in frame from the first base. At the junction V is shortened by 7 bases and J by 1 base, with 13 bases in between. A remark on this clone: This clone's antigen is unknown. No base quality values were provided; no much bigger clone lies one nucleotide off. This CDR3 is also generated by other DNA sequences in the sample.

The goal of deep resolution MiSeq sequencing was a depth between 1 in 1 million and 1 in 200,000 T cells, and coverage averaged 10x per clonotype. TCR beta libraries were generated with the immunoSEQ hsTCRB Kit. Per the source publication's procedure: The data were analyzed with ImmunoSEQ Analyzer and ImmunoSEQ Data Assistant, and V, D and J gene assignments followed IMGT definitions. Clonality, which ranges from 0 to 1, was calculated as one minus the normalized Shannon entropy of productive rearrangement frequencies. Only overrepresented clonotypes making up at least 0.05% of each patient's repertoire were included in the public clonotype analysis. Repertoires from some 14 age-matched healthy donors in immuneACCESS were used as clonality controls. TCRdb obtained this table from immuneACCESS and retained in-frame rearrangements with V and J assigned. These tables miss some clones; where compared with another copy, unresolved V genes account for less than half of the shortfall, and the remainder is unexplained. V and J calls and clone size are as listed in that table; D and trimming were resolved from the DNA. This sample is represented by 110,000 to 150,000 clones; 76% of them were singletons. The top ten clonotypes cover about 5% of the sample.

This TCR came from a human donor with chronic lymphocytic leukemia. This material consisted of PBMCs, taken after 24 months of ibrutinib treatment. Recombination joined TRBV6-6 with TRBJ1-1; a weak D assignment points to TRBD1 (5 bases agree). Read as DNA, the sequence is TGTGCCAGCACCCCCGGAGGGACGAACACTGAAGCTTTCTTT. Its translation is CASTPGGTNTEAFF.